This is a list of T cell receptor beta chains from one sample in a study of blood T cell repertoires in COVID-19. The method was immunoSEQ multiplex PCR; TCRdb's version includes in-frame clones alone and lacks a portion of them. The table shows around 150,000 clones, with 70% to 90% occurring only once. Input material: PBMCs or T cells enriched from blood (not recorded which). These TCRs come from a woman aged 45-60 years who had recovered from COVID-19. CDR3s include the opening cysteine and the closing phenylalanine or tryptophan. A D gene is named only where the DNA matches it firmly. Part of the rows lack a size; the others show once, few, many or a class for expanded clones.

j_gene,v_gene,d_gene,abundance,CDR3nt,CDR3aa
TRBJ1-1,TRBV7-2,NA,NA,TGTGCCAGCAGTGAACAGCTGAACACTGAAGCTTTCTTT,CASSEQLNTEAFF
TRBJ1-1,TRBV5-4,TRBD1,NA,TGTGCCAGCAGCAGGACAGGGGTCACTGAAGCTTTCTTT,CASSRTGVTEAFF
TRBJ2-3,TRBV7-3,TRBD2,NA,TGTGCCAGCAGCTTAAAAGTGAGGGGACTAGCGGGAGACACAGATACGCAGTATTTT,CASSLKVRGLAGDTDTQYF
TRBJ1-4,TRBV19,TRBD1,once,TGTGCCAGTAAAGGGGGACAGGGCTGGACTAATGAAAAACTGTTTTTT,CASKGGQGWTNEKLFF
TRBJ1-2,TRBV5-1,TRBD1,once,TGCGCCAGCAGCTCCGGGACAGTCTATGGCTACACCTTC,CASSSGTVYGYTF
TRBJ2-1,TRBV19,TRBD2,NA,TGTGCCAGTAGTAATCCAGCGGGGGGTCTCAATGAGCAGTTCTTC,CASSNPAGGLNEQFF
TRBJ2-7,TRBV5-4,TRBD1,NA,TGTGCCAGCAGCAGGGACAGGGCAAGCGACGAGCAGTACTTC,CASSRDRASDEQYF
TRBJ2-5,TRBV20-1,NA,NA,TGCAGTGCTAATCGGGAGACCCAGTACTTC,CSANRETQYF
TRBJ1-6,TRBV29-1,NA,NA,TGCAGCGTTGGAGAGGCAGGGGAGAATTCACCCCTCCACTTT,CSVGEAGENSPLHF
TRBJ1-5,TRBV27,TRBD1,NA,TGTGCCAGCAGTTTGAACAGGGGGCAGCCCCAGCATTTT,CASSLNRGQPQHF
TRBJ2-4,TRBV7-9,NA,NA,TGTGCCAGCAGCCGTAGTGACGTGCGCGGAAACATTCAGTACTTC,CASSRSDVRGNIQYF
TRBJ2-7,TRBV7-2,TRBD2,NA,TGTGCCAGCAGCCGGACTAGCGGGCCCTACGAGCAGTACTTC,CASSRTSGPYEQYF
TRBJ2-5,TRBV6-6,NA,NA,TGTGCCAGCAGTCGCGGACTCGAAGAGACCCAGTACTTC,CASSRGLEETQYF
TRBJ2-3,TRBV5-4,TRBD2,NA,TGTGCCAGCAGCTTCCCTGGGCTAGCGGGGCGGACAGATACGCAGTATTTT,CASSFPGLAGRTDTQYF
TRBJ2-7,TRBV24-1,TRBD1,NA,TGTGCCACCAGAGGGACAGGGGCGGACGAGCAGTACTTC,CATRGTGADEQYF
TRBJ2-3,TRBV6-5,TRBD1,NA,TGTGCCAGCACTCCCACAGGGGGCATCACAGATACGCAGTATTTT,CASTPTGGITDTQYF
TRBJ2-1,TRBV6-1,TRBD2,once,TGTGCCAGCAGTGGGCACGTCCGGACTAGCGGGGGAGATGAGCAGTTCTTC,CASSGHVRTSGGDEQFF
TRBJ2-5,TRBV2,TRBD2,NA,TGTGCCAGCAGTGAGGGCGGGGGGCGGAAGACCCAGTACTTC,CASSEGGGRKTQYF
TRBJ2-7,TRBV27,NA,NA,TGTGCCAGCAGTCCAGACACCTACGAGCAGTACTTC,CASSPDTYEQYF
TRBJ1-2,TRBV27,TRBD1,NA,TGTGCCAGCAGGGGAGGACAGGGCGGGATTAACTATGGCTACACCTTC,CASRGGQGGINYGYTF
TRBJ2-7,TRBV25-1,NA,NA,TGTGCCAGCAGTGGAGTAGGGCGGGGAAGGAGCTCCTACGAGCAGTACTTC,CASSGVGRGRSSYEQYF
TRBJ2-5,TRBV24-1,TRBD1,NA,TGTGCCACCAGTGATAGGGACAGGGGGCAAGAGACCCAGTACTTC,CATSDRDRGQETQYF
TRBJ1-5,TRBV6-2/TRBV6-3,TRBD1,NA,TGTGCCAGCAGTTACGTTAATGGACAGGGGTTGTGGCAGCCCCAGCATTTT,CASSYVNGQGLWQPQHF
TRBJ1-2,TRBV21-1,NA,NA,TGTGCCAGCAGCAAAGGGCAGGGAATGCGAGGCTACACCTTC,CASSKGQGMRGYTF
TRBJ1-1,TRBV5-1,TRBD1,NA,TGCGCCAGCAGCCTAACAGGGGGCACTGAAGCTTTCTTT,CASSLTGGTEAFF